The entry below gives a single T cell receptor beta chain sequence along with its context. Repertoires were generated with immunoSEQ multiplex PCR, while TCRdb's copy carries only in-frame clones and drops some. Counted here are about 270,000 clones, around 91% occurring once; the ten biggest clones make up under 3%. This entry comes from a study of blood T cell repertoires in COVID-19. The wider study: T cells, B-cell-depleted T cells, or PBMCs provided the cDNA or gDNA that served as material.

The CDR3 covers 13 residues. The germline CDR1 and CDR2 sequences are SNHLY and FYNNEI. V was pared by 8 bases and J by 5 bases, with 6 bases of the junction left unmatched. The chain couples TRBV2 to TRBJ2-1; 7 bases are a match to TRBD2. This sequence was found in a woman between 18 and 30 years old who had recovered from COVID-19. The sample taken for sequencing was PBMCs or T cells enriched from blood (not recorded which). CDR3: CASGSSGDNEQFF. The CDR3 DNA sequence: TGTGCCAGCGGATCGAGCGGGGACAATGAGCAGTTCTTC.